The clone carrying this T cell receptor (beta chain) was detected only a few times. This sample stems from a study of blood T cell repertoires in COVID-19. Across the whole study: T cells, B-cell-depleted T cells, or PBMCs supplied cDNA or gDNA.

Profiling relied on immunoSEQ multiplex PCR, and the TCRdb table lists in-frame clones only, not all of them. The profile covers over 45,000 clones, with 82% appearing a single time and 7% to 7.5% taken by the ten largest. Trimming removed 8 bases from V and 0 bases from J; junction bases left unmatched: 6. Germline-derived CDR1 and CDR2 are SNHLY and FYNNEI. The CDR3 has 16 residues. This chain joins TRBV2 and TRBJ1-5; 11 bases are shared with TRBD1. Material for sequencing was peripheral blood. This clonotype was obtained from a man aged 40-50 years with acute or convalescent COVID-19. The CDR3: CASGDRGGYSNQPQHF. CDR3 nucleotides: TGTGCCAGCGGGGACAGGGGGGGTTATAGCAATCAGCCCCAGCATTTT.